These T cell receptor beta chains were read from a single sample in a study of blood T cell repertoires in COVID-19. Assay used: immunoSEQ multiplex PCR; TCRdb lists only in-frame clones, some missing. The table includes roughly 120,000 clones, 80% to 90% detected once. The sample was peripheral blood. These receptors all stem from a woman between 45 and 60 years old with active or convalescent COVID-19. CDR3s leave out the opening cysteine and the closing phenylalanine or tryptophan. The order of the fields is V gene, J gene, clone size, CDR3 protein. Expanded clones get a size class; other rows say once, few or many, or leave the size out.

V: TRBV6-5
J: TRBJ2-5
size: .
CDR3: ATYVAGVETQY

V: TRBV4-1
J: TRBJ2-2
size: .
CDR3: ASSQGLLGVPNTGELF

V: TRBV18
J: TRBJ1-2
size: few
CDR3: ASSSMAGAGNGYT

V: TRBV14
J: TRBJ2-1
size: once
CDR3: ASSRARRVNGYNEQF

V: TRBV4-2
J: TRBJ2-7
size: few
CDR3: ASSQAGQGYHEQY

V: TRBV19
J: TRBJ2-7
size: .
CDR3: ASTAGTGETYEQY

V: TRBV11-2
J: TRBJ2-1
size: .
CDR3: ASSVKAVNEQF

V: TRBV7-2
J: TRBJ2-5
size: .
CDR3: ASSFSAGETQY

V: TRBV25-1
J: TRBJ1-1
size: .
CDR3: ASSESGVNTEAF

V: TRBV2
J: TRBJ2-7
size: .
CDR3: ASRQVAGGPNEQY

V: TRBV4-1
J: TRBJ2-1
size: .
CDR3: ASSPAVFSYNEQF

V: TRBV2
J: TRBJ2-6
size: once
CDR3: ASSKLAGNSGANVLT

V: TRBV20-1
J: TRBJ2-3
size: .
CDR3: SARGLRTTDTQY

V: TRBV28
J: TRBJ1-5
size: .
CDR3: ASSFGGDQPQH

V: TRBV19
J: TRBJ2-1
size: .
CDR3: ASGFDNYNEQF

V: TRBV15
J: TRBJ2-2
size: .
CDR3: ATSRARGNTGELF

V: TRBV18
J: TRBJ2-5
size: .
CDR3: ASSPFGETQY

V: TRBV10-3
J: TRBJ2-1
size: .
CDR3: AISTLRGTSYNEQF

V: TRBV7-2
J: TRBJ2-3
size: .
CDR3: ASSQTFSSGRRVYTQY

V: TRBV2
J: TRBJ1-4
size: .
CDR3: ATRGGTNEKLF

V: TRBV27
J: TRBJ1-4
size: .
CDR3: ASSPGTGKRDEKLF

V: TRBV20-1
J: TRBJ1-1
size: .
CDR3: SARGDREAF